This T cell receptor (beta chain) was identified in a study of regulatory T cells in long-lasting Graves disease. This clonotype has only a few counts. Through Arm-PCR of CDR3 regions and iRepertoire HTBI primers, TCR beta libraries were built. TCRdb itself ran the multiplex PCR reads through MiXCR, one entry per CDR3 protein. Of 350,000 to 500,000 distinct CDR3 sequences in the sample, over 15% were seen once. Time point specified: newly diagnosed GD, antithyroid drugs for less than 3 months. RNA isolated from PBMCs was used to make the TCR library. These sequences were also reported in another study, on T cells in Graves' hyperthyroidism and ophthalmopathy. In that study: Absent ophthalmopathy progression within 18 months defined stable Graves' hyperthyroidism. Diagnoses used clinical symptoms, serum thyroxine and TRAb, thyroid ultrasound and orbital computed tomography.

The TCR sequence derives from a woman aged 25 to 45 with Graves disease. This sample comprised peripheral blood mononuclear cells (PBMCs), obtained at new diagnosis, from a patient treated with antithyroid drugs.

In DNA form, the CDR3 reads TGTGCCATCAGTGAGTCTGTTAACACCATATATTTT. Protein: CAISESVNTIYF. This chain uses TRBV10-3 with TRBJ1-3; unclear D gene. The CDR3 loop spans 12 amino acids. Trimming shortened V by 0 bases and J by 7 bases, and 4 bases separated the two germline ends. Per the germline V gene, CDR1 is ENHRY and CDR2 is SYGVKD.